This T cell receptor (beta chain) emerged from a study of shared clonotypes between healthy human individuals (dated by TCRdb to the early 2020s). About the full investigation: The cohort included three men and a couple of women between 18 and 49 years of age. Each donor's leukapheresis produced roughly between about 0.8 and 10 billion PBMCs. To estimate repertoire size and how much clonotype sharing occurs between individuals, the study deeply sequenced the blood TCR repertoires of five healthy adults. Per donor, three plates each were used for CD4 naive and CD4 memory, two for CD8 naive, and one for CD8 memory. To increase sequencing depth and limit assay-specific biases, different laboratories used diverse techniques to prepare libraries and sequence TCR repertoires.

The study at large found these results: Pairwise subsampling led to the expectation that sequencing depth would affect the degree of clonotype sharing among donors. The genetic and exposure-history diversity represented was limited by the small number of donors. Compared with non-shared clonotypes, the clonotypes found in all four sorted-subset donors had higher generation probabilities. Estimated clonotype richness was generally larger for naive than for memory subsets. Rarefaction of sorted-subset datasets indicated incomplete sequencing despite the large sequencing depth. Across a handful of donors, about 5.2% of naive CD4, around 3.5% of naive CD8, approximately 2.5% of memory CD4, and 0.4% of memory CD8 clonotypes were shared. Sampling was restricted to blood, and TCR repertoires in tissue are likely to differ from TCR repertoires in blood.

Regarding this clone: Its antigen is unknown. Nothing much larger sits one base from this clone, and base qualities are not available.

The CDR3 measures 15 amino acids from cysteine to phenylalanine. Only the CDR3 DNA is retained, 45 bases long and in frame from the first base. According to the germline V gene, CDR1 reads SGHTA and CDR2 reads FQGNSA. Germline trimming amounts to 4 bases on V and 9 bases on J, with 6 as the count of junction bases outside the gene matches. The donors were healthy, HIV-negative adults with no recently reported acute infections or vaccinations. Every donor was a Caucasian adult residing in Nashville, Tennessee, USA. CD4+ T cells were enriched by magnetic negative selection, after which naive cells were positively selected on CD45RA and the negative fraction was taken as the memory subset. Blood was obtained by leukapheresis, after which PBMCs were separated by Ficoll-Histopaque density gradient centrifugation and cryopreserved in liquid nitrogen vapor phase. Purity and quantity of every magnetically sorted T cell population were checked by analytical flow cytometry. Each sorted fraction had its genomic DNA isolated and then quantified by UV absorbance on a Nanodrop 2000c.

TCR CDR3 regions were amplified from genomic DNA by multiplex PCR using the deep immunoSEQ assay. Extracted genomic DNA from each cell subset was spread evenly across all wells of several immunoSEQ 96-well plates, with each plate serving as a replicate. Each replicate PCR for sorted subsets received about 180 ng genomic DNA, equal to tens of thousands of T cell genomes. The purified libraries were quantified using a Qubit 3.0 fluorometer, sized with a Bioanalyzer 2100, and then quantified again using the KAPA Library Quantification kit. Each immunoSEQ 96-well plate was sequenced on its own single-read 150-cycle Illumina NextSeq 550 flow cell. Processing in the source paper ran as follows. Because only junctional sequences without quality scores were contained in the immunoSEQ output, filtering matching that applied to full-length reads could not be performed. Sequences were annotated with PyIR, a Python wrapper for IgBLAST v1.9, and V/J genes and CDR3 were assigned using IMGT germline references. Reads were filtered out if the reads had weak V/J assignments (E-value above 1e-6), no CDR3, stop codons, out-of-frame junctions, or ambiguous translated residues. A V3J clonotype was defined by an identical inferred V gene, J gene, and CDR3 amino acid sequence. Percentage overlap between repertoires was computed as shared unique clonotypes divided by the size of the smaller repertoire. Repertoire richness was assessed with RTK rarefaction, the Chao1 estimator, and Recon v2.1 estimates of unobserved clonotypes. OLGA was used to compute generation probabilities for all TCRbeta clonotypes that the gDNA method yielded from four donors. As stored in TCRdb, this immuneACCESS dataset retains in-frame rearrangements with V and J assigned. A fraction of the clones does not appear; measured against another copy, unresolved V genes explain less than half of the discrepancy, and the remainder lacks a known reason. V and J calls and clone size follow that table, whereas D and trimming were derived from the DNA. The sample profile shows around 720,000 clones; around three quarters of them were found once. The ten biggest clones cover more than 1.5% of the sample.

Sequenced: memory CD4+ T cells sorted from blood. The cell subset or site label, read with the paper, signifies: CD45RA-negative fraction. This TCR derives from a woman under 40 in good health. The rearranged segments are TRBV7-2 and TRBJ2-1; 13 bases in the middle match TRBD2. The CDR3 reads CASSSRTSGRPEQFF. DNA sequence: TGTGCCAGCAGCTCCAGGACTAGCGGGAGACCTGAGCAGTTCTTC.